This entry is about one TCR beta chain. Its antigen remains unidentified. This sample is part of a study of T cell responses to AZD1222 COVID-19 vaccine. General study points: Just 5 to 7 AZD1222 recipients were seropositive at baseline.

The V gene lost 2 bases and the J gene lost 4 bases, with 5 bases spanning the gap. Germline V CDR1 and CDR2: KGHSH, LQKENI. This CDR3 is 12 amino acids long. Produced via immunoSEQ multiplex PCR; TCRdb's table is partial and in-frame only. The table records 150,000 to 200,000 clones, roughly 94% of them present only once. V gene TRBV18 combines with J gene TRBJ1-1; the D is unclear. This TCR derives from an adult who received the AZD1222 COVID-19 vaccine. The material sequenced was peripheral blood, taken 28 days after the second AZD1222 dose. The CDR3 sequence: CASSPVSTEAFF. Written as DNA, the CDR3 is TGTGCCAGCTCACCAGTCAGCACTGAAGCTTTCTTT. Using reference TRBV18 and TRBJ1-1 for the parts outside the CDR3, the full variable domain is NAGVMQNPRHLVRRRGQEARLRCSPMKGHSHVYWYRQLPEEGLKFMVYLQKENIIDESGMPKERFSAEFPKEGPSILRIQQVVRGDSAAYFCASSPVSTEAFFGQGTRLTVV.